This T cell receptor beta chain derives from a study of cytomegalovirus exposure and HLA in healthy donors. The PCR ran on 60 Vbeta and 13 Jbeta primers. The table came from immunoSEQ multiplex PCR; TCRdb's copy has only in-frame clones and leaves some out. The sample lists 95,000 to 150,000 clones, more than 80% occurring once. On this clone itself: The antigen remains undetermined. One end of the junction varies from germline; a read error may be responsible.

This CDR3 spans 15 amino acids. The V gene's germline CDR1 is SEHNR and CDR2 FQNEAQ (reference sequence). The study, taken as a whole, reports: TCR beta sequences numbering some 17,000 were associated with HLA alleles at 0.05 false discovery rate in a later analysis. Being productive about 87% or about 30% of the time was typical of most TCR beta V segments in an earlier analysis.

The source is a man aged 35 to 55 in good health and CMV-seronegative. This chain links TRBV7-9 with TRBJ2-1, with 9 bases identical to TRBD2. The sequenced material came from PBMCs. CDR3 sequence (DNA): TGTTCCAGCAGCCTCCACTTAGCGGGAGCTGTTGAGCAGTTCTTC. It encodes CSSSLHLAGAVEQFF.